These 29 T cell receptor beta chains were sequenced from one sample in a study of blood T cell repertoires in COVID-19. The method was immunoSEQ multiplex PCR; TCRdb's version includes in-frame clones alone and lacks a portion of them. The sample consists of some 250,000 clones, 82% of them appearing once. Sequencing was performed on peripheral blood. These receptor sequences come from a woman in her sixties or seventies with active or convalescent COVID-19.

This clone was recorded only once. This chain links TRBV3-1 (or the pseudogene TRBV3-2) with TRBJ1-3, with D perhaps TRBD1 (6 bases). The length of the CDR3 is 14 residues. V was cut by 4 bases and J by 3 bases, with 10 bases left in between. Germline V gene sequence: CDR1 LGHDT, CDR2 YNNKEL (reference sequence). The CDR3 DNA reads TGTGCCAGCAGCCCACAGGGTGGTGGAAACACCATATATTTT. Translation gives CASSPQGGGNTIYF.

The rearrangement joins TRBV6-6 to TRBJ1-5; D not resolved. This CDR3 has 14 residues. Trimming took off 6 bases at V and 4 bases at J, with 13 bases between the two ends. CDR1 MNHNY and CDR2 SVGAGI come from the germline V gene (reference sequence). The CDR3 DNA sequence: TGTGCCAGCAGCCCGGCGGGGAGGAATCAGCCCCAGCATTTT. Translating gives CASSPAGRNQPQHF.

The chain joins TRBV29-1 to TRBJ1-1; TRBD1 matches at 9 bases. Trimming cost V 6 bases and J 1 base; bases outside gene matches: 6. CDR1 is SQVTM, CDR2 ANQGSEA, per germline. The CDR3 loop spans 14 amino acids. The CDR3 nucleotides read TGCAGCGTCCGGGACAGGGTCTCGAACACTGAAGCTTTCTTT. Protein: CSVRDRVSNTEAFF. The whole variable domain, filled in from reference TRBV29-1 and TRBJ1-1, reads SAVISQKPSRDICQRGTSLTIQCQVDSQVTMMFWYRQQPGQSLTLIATANQGSEATYESGFVIDKFPISRPNLTFSTLTVSNMSPEDSSIYLCSVRDRVSNTEAFFGQGTRLTVV.

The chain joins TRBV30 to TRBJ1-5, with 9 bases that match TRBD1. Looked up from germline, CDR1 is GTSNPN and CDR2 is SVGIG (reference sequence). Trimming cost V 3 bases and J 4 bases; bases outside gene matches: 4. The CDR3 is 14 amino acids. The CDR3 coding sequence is TGTGCCTGGAGGGGACAGGGACAAAATCAGCCCCAGCATTTT. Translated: CAWRGQGQNQPQHF. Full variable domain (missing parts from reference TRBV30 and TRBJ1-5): SQTIHQWPATLVQPVGSPLSLECTVEGTSNPNLYWYRQAAGRGLQLLFYSVGIGQISSEVPQNLSASRPQDRQFILSSKKLLLSDSGFYLCAWRGQGQNQPQHFGDGTRLSIL.

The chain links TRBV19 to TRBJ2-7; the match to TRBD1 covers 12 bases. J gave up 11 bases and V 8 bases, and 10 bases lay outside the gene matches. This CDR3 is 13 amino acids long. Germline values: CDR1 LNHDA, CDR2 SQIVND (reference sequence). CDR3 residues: CASSGTGGGMKYF. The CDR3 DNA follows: TGTGCCAGTTCCGGGACAGGGGGCGGGATGAAGTACTTC.

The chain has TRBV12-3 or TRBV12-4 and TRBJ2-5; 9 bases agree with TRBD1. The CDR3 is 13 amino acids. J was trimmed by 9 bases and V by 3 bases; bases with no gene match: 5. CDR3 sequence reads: CASSLTGGSAQYF. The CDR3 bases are TGTGCCAGCAGTTTGACAGGGGGATCGGCCCAGTACTTC.

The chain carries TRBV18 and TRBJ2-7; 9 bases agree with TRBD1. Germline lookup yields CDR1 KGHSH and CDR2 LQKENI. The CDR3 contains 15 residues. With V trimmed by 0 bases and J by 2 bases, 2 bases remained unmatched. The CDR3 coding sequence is TGTGCCAGCTCACCACCTAGACAGGGGGCCTACGAGCAGTACTTC. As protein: CASSPPRQGAYEQYF.

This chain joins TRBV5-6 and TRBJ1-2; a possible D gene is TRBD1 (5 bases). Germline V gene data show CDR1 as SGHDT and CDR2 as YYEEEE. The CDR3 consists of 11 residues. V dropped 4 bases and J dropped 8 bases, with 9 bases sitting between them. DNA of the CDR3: TGTGCCAGCAGCCTCGCAGGGGGCTACACCTTC. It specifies CASSLAGGYTF.

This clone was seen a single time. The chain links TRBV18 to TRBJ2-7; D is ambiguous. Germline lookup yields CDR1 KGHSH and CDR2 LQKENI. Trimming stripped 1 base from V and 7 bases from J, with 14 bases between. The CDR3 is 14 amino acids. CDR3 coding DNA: TGTGCCAGCTCACCACATCCTAGATTGGATGAGCAGTACTTC. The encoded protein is CASSPHPRLDEQYF. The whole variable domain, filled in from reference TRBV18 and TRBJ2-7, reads NAGVMQNPRHLVRRRGQEARLRCSPMKGHSHVYWYRQLPEEGLKFMVYLQKENIIDESGMPKERFSAEFPKEGPSILRIQQVVRGDSAAYFCASSPHPRLDEQYFGPGTRLTVT.

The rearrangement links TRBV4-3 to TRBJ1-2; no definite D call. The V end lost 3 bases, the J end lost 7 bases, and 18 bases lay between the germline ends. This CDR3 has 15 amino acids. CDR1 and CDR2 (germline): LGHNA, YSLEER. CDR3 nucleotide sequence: TGCGCCAGCAGCCAGCTCGGAATGGTGGAGAGTGGCTACACCTTC. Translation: CASSQLGMVESGYTF.

Here the CDR3 reads CASSREGTGGNQPQHF. The CDR3 DNA reads TGTGCCAGCAGTCGAGAGGGGACAGGGGGTAATCAGCCCCAGCATTTT. The chain couples TRBV6-6 to TRBJ1-5; TRBD1 matches 11 bases. The CDR3 length is 16 residues. The germline gives CDR1 MNHNY, CDR2 SVGAGI (reference sequence). V was clipped by 5 bases and J by 4 bases; unmatched bases: 7.

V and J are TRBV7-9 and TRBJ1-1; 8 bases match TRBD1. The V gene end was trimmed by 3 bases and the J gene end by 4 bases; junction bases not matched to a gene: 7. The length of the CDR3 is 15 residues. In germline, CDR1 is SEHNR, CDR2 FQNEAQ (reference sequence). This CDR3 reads CASSFRGRVSTEAFF. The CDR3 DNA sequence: TGTGCCAGCAGCTTCAGGGGGCGCGTAAGCACTGAAGCTTTCTTT.

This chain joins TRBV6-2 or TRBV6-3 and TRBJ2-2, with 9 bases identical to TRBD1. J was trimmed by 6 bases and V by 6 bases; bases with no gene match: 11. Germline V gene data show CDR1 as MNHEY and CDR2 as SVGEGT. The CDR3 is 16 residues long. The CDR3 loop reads CASSARTGVAAGELFF. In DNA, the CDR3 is TGTGCCAGCAGCGCCAGGACAGGGGTTGCGGCCGGGGAGCTGTTTTTT.

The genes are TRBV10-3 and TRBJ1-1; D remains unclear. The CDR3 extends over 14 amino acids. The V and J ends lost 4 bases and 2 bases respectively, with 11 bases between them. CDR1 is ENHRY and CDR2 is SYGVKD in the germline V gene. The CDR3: CAISVDTVNTEAFF. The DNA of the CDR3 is TGTGCCATCAGTGTCGACACGGTTAACACTGAAGCTTTCTTT.

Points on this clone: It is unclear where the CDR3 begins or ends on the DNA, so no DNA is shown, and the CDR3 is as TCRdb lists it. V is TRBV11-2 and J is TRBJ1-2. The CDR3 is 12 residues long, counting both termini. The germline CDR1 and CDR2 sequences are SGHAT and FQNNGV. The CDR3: CASSSWGGGTVF.

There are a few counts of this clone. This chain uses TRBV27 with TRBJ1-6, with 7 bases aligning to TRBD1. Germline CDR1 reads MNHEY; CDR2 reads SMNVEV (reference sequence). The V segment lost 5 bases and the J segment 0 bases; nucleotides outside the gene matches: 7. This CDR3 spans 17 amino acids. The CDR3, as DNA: TGTGCCAGCAGTCTCACGACAGGGAGCTCCTATAATTCACCCCTCCACTTT. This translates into CASSLTTGSSYNSPLHF.

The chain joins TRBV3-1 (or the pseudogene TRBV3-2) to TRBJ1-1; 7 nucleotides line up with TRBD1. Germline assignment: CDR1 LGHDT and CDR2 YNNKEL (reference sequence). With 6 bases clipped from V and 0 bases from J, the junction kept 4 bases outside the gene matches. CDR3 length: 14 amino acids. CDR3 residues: CASSGTALNTEAFF. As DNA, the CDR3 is TGTGCCAGCAGTGGGACAGCTTTGAACACTGAAGCTTTCTTT.

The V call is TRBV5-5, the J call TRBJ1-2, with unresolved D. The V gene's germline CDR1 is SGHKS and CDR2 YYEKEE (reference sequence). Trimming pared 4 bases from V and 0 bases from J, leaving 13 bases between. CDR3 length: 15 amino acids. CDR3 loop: CASSVGVLPNYGYTF. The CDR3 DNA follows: TGTGCCAGCAGCGTCGGTGTACTCCCTAACTATGGCTACACCTTC. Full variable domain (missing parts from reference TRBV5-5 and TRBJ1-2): DAGVTQSPTHLIKTRGQQVTLRCSPISGHKSVSWYQQVLGQGPQFIFQYYEKEERGRGNFPDRFSARQFPNYSSELNVNALLLGDSALYLCASSVGVLPNYGYTFGSGTRLTVV.

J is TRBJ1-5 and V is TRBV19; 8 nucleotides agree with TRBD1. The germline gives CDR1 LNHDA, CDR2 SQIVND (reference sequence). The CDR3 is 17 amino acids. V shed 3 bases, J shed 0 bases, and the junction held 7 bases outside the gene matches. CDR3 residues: CASSIGRGPYSNQPQHF. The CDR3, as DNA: TGTGCCAGTAGTATTGGCAGGGGGCCCTATAGCAATCAGCCCCAGCATTTT.

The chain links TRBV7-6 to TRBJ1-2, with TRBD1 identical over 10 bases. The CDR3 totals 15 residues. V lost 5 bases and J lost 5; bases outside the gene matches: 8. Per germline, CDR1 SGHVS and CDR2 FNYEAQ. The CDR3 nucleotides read TGTGCCAGCAGCCCCTGGGACAGGGGAAGGTATGGCTACACCTTC. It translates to CASSPWDRGRYGYTF.

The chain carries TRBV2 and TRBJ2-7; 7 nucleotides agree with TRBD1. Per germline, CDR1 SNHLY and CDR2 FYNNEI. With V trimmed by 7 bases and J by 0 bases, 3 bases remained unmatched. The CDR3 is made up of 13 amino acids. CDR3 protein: CASMTGNSYEQYF. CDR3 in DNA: TGTGCCAGCATGACAGGGAACTCCTACGAGCAGTACTTC.

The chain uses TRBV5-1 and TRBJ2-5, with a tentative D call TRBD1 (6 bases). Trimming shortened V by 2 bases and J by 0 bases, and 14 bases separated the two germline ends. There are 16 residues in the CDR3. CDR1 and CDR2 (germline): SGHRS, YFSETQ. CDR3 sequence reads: CASSLQGPGYQETQYF. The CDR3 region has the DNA TGCGCCAGCAGCTTACAGGGTCCTGGGTACCAAGAGACCCAGTACTTC.

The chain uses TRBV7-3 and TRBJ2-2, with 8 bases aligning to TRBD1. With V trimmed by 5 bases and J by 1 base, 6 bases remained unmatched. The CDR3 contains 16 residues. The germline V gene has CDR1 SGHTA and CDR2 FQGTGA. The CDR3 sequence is CASSEGQVLNTGELFF. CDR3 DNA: TGTGCCAGCAGCGAGGGACAGGTCCTGAACACCGGGGAGCTGTTTTTT.

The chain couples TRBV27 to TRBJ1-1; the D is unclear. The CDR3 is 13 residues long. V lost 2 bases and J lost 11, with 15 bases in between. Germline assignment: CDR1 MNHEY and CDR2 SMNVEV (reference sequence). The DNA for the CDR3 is TGTGCCAGCAGTTTAAGGAGGGCCGGTGAGGCTTTCTTT. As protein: CASSLRRAGEAFF.

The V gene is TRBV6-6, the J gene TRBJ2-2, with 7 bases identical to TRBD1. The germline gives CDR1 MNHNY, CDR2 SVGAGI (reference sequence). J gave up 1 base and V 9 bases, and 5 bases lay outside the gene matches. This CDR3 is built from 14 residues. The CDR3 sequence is CASFTGVNTGELFF. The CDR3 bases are TGTGCCAGTTTCACAGGGGTGAACACCGGGGAGCTGTTTTTT.

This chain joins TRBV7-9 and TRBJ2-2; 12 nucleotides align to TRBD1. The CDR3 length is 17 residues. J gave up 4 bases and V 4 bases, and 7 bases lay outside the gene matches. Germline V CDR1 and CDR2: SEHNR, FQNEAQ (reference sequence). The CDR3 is CASSSPPGQGATGELFF. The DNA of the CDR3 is TGTGCCAGCAGCTCCCCTCCGGGACAGGGGGCCACCGGGGAGCTGTTTTTT.

Here the CDR3 reads CASSPPSAGGNSEQFF. The DNA for the CDR3 is TGTGCCAGCTCACCACCGTCGGCGGGGGGGAACAGTGAGCAGTTCTTC. The rearrangement links TRBV18 to TRBJ2-1, with 9 bases matching TRBD2. The CDR3 has 16 residues. CDR1 and CDR2 from the germline V gene are KGHSH and LQKENI. V dropped 0 bases and J dropped 9; count of bases not matched to a gene: 9.

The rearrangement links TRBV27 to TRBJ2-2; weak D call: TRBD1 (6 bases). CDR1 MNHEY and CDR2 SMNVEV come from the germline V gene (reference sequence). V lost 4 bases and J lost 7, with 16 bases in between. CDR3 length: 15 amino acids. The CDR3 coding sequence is TGTGCCAGCAGTTGGGCAGGGGCTCTAGGCGGGGAGCTGTTTTTT. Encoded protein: CASSWAGALGGELFF.

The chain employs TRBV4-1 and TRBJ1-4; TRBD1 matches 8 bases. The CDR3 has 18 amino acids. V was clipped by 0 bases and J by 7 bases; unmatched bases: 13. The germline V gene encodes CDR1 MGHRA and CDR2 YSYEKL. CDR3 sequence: CASSQEATGGGLGEKLFF. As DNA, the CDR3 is TGCGCCAGCAGCCAAGAGGCCACAGGGGGAGGACTTGGTGAAAAACTGTTTTTT.